This T cell receptor beta chain originates from a study of shared clonotypes between healthy human individuals. Whole-study findings and limits: Depth was large, yet rarefaction showed that sorted-subset sequencing was incomplete. Between a few donors, naive CD4 clonotypes were shared at a level of around 4.9%.

A single count supports this clone. The antigen remains unidentified. For every subset, genomic DNA was evenly distributed across several immunoSEQ plates. Method: immunoSEQ multiplex PCR; TCRdb's copy keeps in-frame clones and lacks some. The sample consists of about 2 million clones, about 95% of them appearing once. Naive CD8 cells comprised CD45RO-negative, CCR7-positively selected cells, excluding terminally differentiated effector memory CD45RA+ cells. This CDR3 has 16 amino acids. From germline, CDR1 is KGHSH and CDR2 LQKENI. J gave up 1 base and V 3 bases, and 2 bases lay outside the gene matches.

The TCR originated in a man aged 18 to 29 in good health. V and J are TRBV18 and TRBJ2-6; 8 nucleotides match TRBD1. Sequencing was done on a sample of naive CD8+ T cells sorted from blood. The chain's CDR3 is CASSPQGASGANVLTF. As DNA, the CDR3 is TGTGCCAGCTCACCTCAGGGGGCGTCTGGGGCCAACGTCCTGACTTTC.